This T cell receptor beta chain was recovered during a study of T cell responses to AZD1222 COVID-19 vaccine. Study outcomes and limitations: Only six or seven AZD1222 recipients tested seropositive at baseline. CD4 TCRs linked to vaccination spanned spike, dominating at 160-218 and 743-854.

The germline CDR1 and CDR2 sequences are MNHEY and SMNVEV (reference sequence). The ends were cut back, 3 bases at V and 4 bases at J, with 12 bases in the middle. This CDR3 has 14 amino acids. Turning to this clone: The antigen is undetermined.

Produced via immunoSEQ multiplex PCR; TCRdb's table is partial and in-frame only. This repertoire shows roughly 110,000 clones, more than 80% found once; its top ten account for approximately 7%. The TCR originated in an adult in good health. The material sequenced was peripheral blood, taken on day 0 of AZD1222 vaccination. The rearrangement links TRBV27 to TRBJ2-5; D gene unclear. DNA for the CDR3: TGTGCCAGCAGTTTTTCTTGGGTTCGAGAGACCCAGTACTTC. Encoded protein: CASSFSWVRETQYF.